The present T cell receptor beta chain was sequenced within a study of blood T cell repertoires in COVID-19. Background on the study: The cDNA or gDNA used as material had been derived from T cells, B-cell-depleted T cells, or PBMCs.

In the original analysis: Using reference gene primer amplification, nucleated cell counts were estimated. Data came from immunoSEQ multiplex PCR; TCRdb stores just in-frame clones and leaves some out. D and trimming come from the DNA, and the V and J calls and clone size come from that table. The table records 50,000 to 70,000 clones, 80% to 95% of them present only once. This CDR3 is 17 amino acids long. The source of this sequence is a woman older than 75 with active COVID-19. The sample consisted of peripheral blood. This chain connects TRBV12-1 to TRBJ2-7; the table's D call TRBD1 went unverified against the DNA. TRBV12-1 constitutes a pseudogene. The CDR3 here is CASSSNDRAGASYEQYF. For the CDR3, the DNA is TGTGCCAGCAGCTCAAATGACAGGGCTGGGGCGTCCTACGAGCAGTACTTC.